This record concerns one T cell receptor beta chain sequence. The germline V and J ends were trimmed by 10 bases and 5 bases, with 14 bases remaining between them. This CDR3 is 13 amino acids long. The germline gives CDR1 MNHEY, CDR2 SMNVEV (reference sequence). Sequencing used immunoSEQ multiplex PCR; TCRdb keeps in-frame clones, though not all of them. The sample lists some 120,000 clones, roughly 94% occurring once. These data originate in a study of T cell responses to AZD1222 COVID-19 vaccine. The rearrangement links TRBV27 to TRBJ2-2, with a tentative D call TRBD2 (5 bases). The starting material was peripheral blood, obtained on day 0 of AZD1222 vaccination. This receptor was taken from an adult in good health. DNA of the CDR3: TGTGCCACCGGGGAGATGGGGACCGGGGAGCTGTTTTTT. It specifies CATGEMGTGELFF.